The 23 T cell receptor beta chains below were found in one sample sequenced in a study of cytomegalovirus exposure and HLA in healthy donors. Researchers ran the PCR with 60 Vbeta and 13 Jbeta primers. Profiled with immunoSEQ multiplex PCR; TCRdb holds only in-frame clones, not every one. The sample holds a few hundred thousand clones, 70% to 90% seen once. Sequenced input: PBMCs. Every receptor here comes from a woman between 18 and 29 years old in good health and CMV-seronegative.

The V call is TRBV5-1, the J call TRBJ1-4; 7 nucleotides line up with TRBD1. Germline CDR1 reads SGHRS; CDR2 reads YFSETQ. V was pared by 4 bases and J by 10 bases, with 13 bases of the junction left unmatched. There are 15 residues in the CDR3. The chain's CDR3 is CASSPEGAEGVKLFF. CDR3 bases: TGCGCCAGCAGCCCGGAGGGGGCAGAGGGGGTAAAACTGTTTTTT.

This chain joins TRBV2 and TRBJ1-4, with D perhaps matching TRBD1 (6 bases). Looked up from germline, CDR1 is SNHLY and CDR2 is FYNNEI. The V end lost 3 bases, the J end lost 10 bases, and 27 bases lay between the germline ends. The CDR3 sequence is 18 residues long. The CDR3 is CASSEEVRGNRVRRKLFF. The CDR3 nucleotides are TGTGCCAGCAGTGAGGAGGTACGAGGAAACAGGGTTCGAAGAAAACTGTTTTTT.

This rearrangement joins TRBV7-3 to TRBJ2-7, with 10 bases fitting TRBD2. Germline CDR1 is SGHTA and CDR2 is FQGTGA. The trim removed 5 bases at V and 5 bases at J, leaving 6 bases unmatched. The CDR3 has 14 amino acids. CDR3 loop: CASSPGLANDEQYF. CDR3 nucleotides: TGTGCCAGCAGCCCGGGACTAGCGAACGACGAGCAGTACTTC.

V gene TRBV11-2 combines with J gene TRBJ1-2; 9 positions agree with TRBD1. Trimming cost V 3 bases and J 5 bases; bases outside gene matches: 10. This CDR3 comprises 16 residues. CDR1 and CDR2 (germline): SGHAT, FQNNGV. The chain's CDR3 is CASSLTGGLGEYGYTF. In DNA form, the CDR3 reads TGTGCCAGCAGCTTGACAGGGGGACTGGGTGAATATGGCTACACCTTC.

The rearrangement links TRBV5-6 to TRBJ2-2, with 8 bases identical to TRBD1. There are 16 residues in the CDR3. Germline CDR1 is SGHDT and CDR2 is YYEEEE. J gave up 0 bases and V 3 bases, and 4 bases lay outside the gene matches. CDR3 DNA sequence: TGTGCCAGCAGCTCCGGGACAGGCTCGAACACCGGGGAGCTGTTTTTT. Translated: CASSSGTGSNTGELFF.

J is TRBJ2-3 and V is TRBV29-1, with D unresolved. Germline CDR1 SQVTM, CDR2 ANQGSEA. Deletions cut 6 bases from V and 3 bases from J, with 19 bases between. The CDR3 is made up of 15 amino acids. CDR3 in DNA: TGCAGCGTCGCGTGGGCAGGTTTAAGGACAGATACGCAGTATTTT. Translating gives CSVAWAGLRTDTQYF.

The DNA for the CDR3 is TGTGCTAGTGGTTTGGTACAGGTAGACTGGTCCGTAGATACGCAGTATTTT. Amino acids: CASGLVQVDWSVDTQYF. The V and J genes are TRBV12-5 and TRBJ2-3; possible D gene TRBD1, 5 bases. V lost 0 bases, J lost 5 bases, and 18 bases lay in between. The CDR3 is 17 amino acids. Germline-derived CDR1 and CDR2 are LGHNT and FRNRAP.

The chain has TRBV10-3 and TRBJ2-7; 11 bases fit TRBD2. This CDR3 has 15 amino acids. The germline V gene has CDR1 ENHRY and CDR2 SYGVKD. The V segment lost 8 bases and the J segment 7 bases; nucleotides outside the gene matches: 13. The CDR3 DNA sequence: TGTGCCATCGCCAGGGGGACTAGCGGTAGGGGGGAGCAGTACTTC. Amino acid sequence: CAIARGTSGRGEQYF.

The rearrangement joins TRBV6-6 to TRBJ2-5; D is possibly TRBD1 (5 bases). Trimming took off 7 bases at V and 8 bases at J, with 11 bases between the two ends. Germline V gives CDR1 MNHNY, CDR2 SVGAGI (reference sequence). The CDR3 runs to 11 residues. This CDR3 is CASTGSSTQYF. CDR3 nucleotide sequence: TGTGCCAGCACAGGGTCGTCTACCCAGTACTTC.

The J gene is TRBJ2-7, the V gene TRBV29-1; the match to TRBD1 covers 8 bases. Germline CDR1 and CDR2: SQVTM and ANQGSEA. V shed 6 bases, J shed 4 bases, and the junction held 14 bases outside the gene matches. The CDR3 contains 15 residues. CDR3 sequence reads: CSVAVSQGALYEQYF. The CDR3 DNA sequence: TGCAGCGTCGCCGTATCCCAGGGGGCACTATACGAGCAGTACTTC.

The chain carries TRBV11-2 and TRBJ1-6; D possibly corresponds to TRBD1 (5 bases). Trimming removed 3 bases from V and 6 bases from J, with 18 bases in between. The germline CDR1 and CDR2 sequences are SGHAT and FQNNGV. The CDR3 runs to 17 residues. CDR3 nucleotide sequence: TGTGCCAGCAGCTTCCCAACAGGTGCGGCCCTTAATTCACCCCTCCACTTT. Translating gives CASSFPTGAALNSPLHF.

This clone was observed a single time. The chain employs TRBV9 and TRBJ2-1; 10 nucleotides align to TRBD2. Germline V gene data show CDR1 as SGDLS and CDR2 as YYNGEE. V gave up 0 bases and J gave up 8 bases; unmatched junction bases: 11. This CDR3 is built from 17 residues. CDR3 protein: CASSVEGRASGGDEQFF. DNA of the CDR3: TGTGCCAGCAGCGTAGAAGGCAGGGCTAGCGGGGGAGATGAGCAGTTCTTC.

The V and J genes are TRBV9 and TRBJ2-2; TRBD1 matches 7 bases. V dropped 3 bases and J dropped 8; count of bases not matched to a gene: 10. Germline CDR1 and CDR2: SGDLS and YYNGEE. CDR3 length: 15 amino acids. CDR3 sequence (DNA): TGTGCCAGCAGCGACAGGGGCACAATCGGAGGGGAGCTGTTTTTT. Amino acid sequence: CASSDRGTIGGELFF. The full variable domain, rest sourced from reference TRBV9 and TRBJ2-2, is DSGVTQTPKHLITATGQRVTLRCSPRSGDLSVYWYQQSLDQGLQFLIQYYNGEERAKGNILERFSAQQFPDLHSELNLSSLELGDSALYFCASSDRGTIGGELFFGEGSRLTVL.

The chain combines TRBV5-1 with TRBJ2-1; the match to TRBD2 covers 10 bases. Germline V CDR1 and CDR2: SGHRS, YFSETQ. This CDR3 is 17 amino acids long. The ends lost 4 bases at V and 0 bases at J; junction bases unmatched: 7. CDR3 bases: TGCGCCAGCAGCCCGAGGACTAGCGGTGGCTCCTACAATGAGCAGTTCTTC. Translated: CASSPRTSGGSYNEQFF.

J is TRBJ1-1 and V is TRBV6-5, with TRBD1 matching 10 bases. V trimming: 8 bases; J trimming: 5 bases; junction bases outside the gene matches: 11. CDR3 length equals 15 residues. CDR1 and CDR2 (germline): MNHEY, SVGAGI. CDR3 nucleotide sequence: TGTGCCAGCCAGGTGGAGACAGGGGGCTTGACTGAAGCTTTCTTT. It codes for CASQVETGGLTEAFF.

This sequence joins TRBV6-5 and TRBJ1-2; the match to TRBD1 covers 12 bases. The CDR3 has 13 residues. The ends lost 6 bases at V and 5 bases at J; junction bases unmatched: 1. The germline gives CDR1 MNHEY, CDR2 SVGAGI. The CDR3 is CASRGQGAYGYTF. The CDR3 nucleotides are TGTGCCAGCAGGGGACAGGGGGCGTATGGCTACACCTTC.

V is TRBV12-5 and J is TRBJ1-5, with 7 bases identical to TRBD1. Germline V CDR1 and CDR2: LGHNT, FRNRAP. CDR3 length: 17 residues. J gave up 0 bases and V 0 bases, and 5 bases lay outside the gene matches. Written as DNA, the CDR3 is TGTGCTAGTGGTTTGGTATCGACAGGGAGTAGCAATCAGCCCCAGCATTTT. Encoded protein: CASGLVSTGSSNQPQHF. The variable domain in full, with the rest retrieved from reference TRBV12-5 and TRBJ1-5, is DARVTQTPRHKVTEMGQEVTMRCQPILGHNTVFWYRQTMMQGLELLAYFRNRAPLDDSGMPKDRFSAEMPDATLATLKIQPSEPRDSAVYFCASGLVSTGSSNQPQHFGDGTRLSIL.

On this clone: One end of the junction does not line up with germline, which may come from a read error. The chain carries TRBV7-9 and TRBJ2-3; tentatively, D is TRBD1 (6 bases). The CDR3 loop spans 16 amino acids. Per the germline V gene, CDR1 is SEHNR and CDR2 is FQNEAQ (reference sequence). CDR3 nucleotide sequence: TGTTCCAGCAGCCCTGGACAGATCCCTAGCACAGATACGCAGTATTTT. As protein: CSSSPGQIPSTDTQYF.

This chain connects TRBV23-1 to TRBJ2-7, with 9 bases lining up with TRBD1. TRBV23-1 is annotated as an ORF whose role is uncertain. With V trimmed by 7 bases and J by 2 bases, 21 bases remained unmatched. CDR3 length equals 19 residues. This chain's CDR3 is CASTHDGTGRAEFPYEQYF. The CDR3 bases are TGCGCCAGCACTCATGACGGGACAGGGCGTGCCGAGTTTCCCTACGAGCAGTACTTC.

The chain links TRBV18 to TRBJ1-1, with D tentatively TRBD1 (5 bases). The CDR3 spans 16 residues. Germline V gene lookup returns CDR1 KGHSH and CDR2 LQKENI. V was cut by 0 bases and J by 5 bases, with 16 bases left in between. CDR3: CASSPPFSGGGTEAFF. The CDR3 DNA follows: TGTGCCAGCTCACCACCTTTCTCGGGGGGAGGGACTGAAGCTTTCTTT. The variable domain in full, with the rest retrieved from reference TRBV18 and TRBJ1-1, is NAGVMQNPRHLVRRRGQEARLRCSPMKGHSHVYWYRQLPEEGLKFMVYLQKENIIDESGMPKERFSAEFPKEGPSILRIQQVVRGDSAAYFCASSPPFSGGGTEAFFGQGTRLTVV.

Points on this clone: Mismatch with germline at one junction end may stem from a read error. V is TRBV18 and J is TRBJ1-1; D is uncertain. The CDR3 is 13 residues long. Per the germline V gene, CDR1 is KGHSH and CDR2 is LQKENI. The CDR3, as DNA: TGTGCCAGCTCACCACGACTGAATACTGAAGCTTTCTTT. It translates to CASSPRLNTEAFF.

The chain joins TRBV6-5 to TRBJ2-7; TRBD2 matches at 9 bases. V shed 4 bases, J shed 0 bases, and the junction held 4 bases outside the gene matches. Germline V gene sequence: CDR1 MNHEY, CDR2 SVGAGI. The CDR3 spans 15 residues. CDR3 residues: CASSSGLASSYEQYF. CDR3 bases: TGTGCCAGCAGTTCCGGACTAGCGAGCTCCTACGAGCAGTACTTC.

The chain uses TRBV6-4 and TRBJ2-2; unclear D gene. Germline V lookup: CDR1 MRHNA, CDR2 SNTAGT. The CDR3 is 16 residues long. V lost 4 bases, J lost 2 bases, and 14 bases lay in between. CDR3 coding DNA: TGTGCCAGCAGTGGTTCGACTGCGGTTAACACCGGGGAGCTGTTTTTT. Protein product: CASSGSTAVNTGELFF.